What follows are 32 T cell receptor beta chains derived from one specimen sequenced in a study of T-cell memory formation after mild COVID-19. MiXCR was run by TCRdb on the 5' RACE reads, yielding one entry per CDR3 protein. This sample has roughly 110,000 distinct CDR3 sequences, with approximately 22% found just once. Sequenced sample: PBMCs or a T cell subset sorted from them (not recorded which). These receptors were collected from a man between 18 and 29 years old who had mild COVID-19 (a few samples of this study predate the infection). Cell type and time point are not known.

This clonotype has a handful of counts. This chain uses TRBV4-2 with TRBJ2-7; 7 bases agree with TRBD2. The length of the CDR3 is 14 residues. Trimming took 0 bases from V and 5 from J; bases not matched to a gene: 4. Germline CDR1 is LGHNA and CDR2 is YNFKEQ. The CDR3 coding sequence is TGTGCCAGCAGCCAAGATTGGGCGGGGGACGAGCAGTACTTC. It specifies CASSQDWAGDEQYF.

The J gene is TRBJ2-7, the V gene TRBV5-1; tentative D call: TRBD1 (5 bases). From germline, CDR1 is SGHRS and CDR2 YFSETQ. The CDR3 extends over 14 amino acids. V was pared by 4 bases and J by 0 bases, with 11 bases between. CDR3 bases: TGCGCCAGCAGCCCTAGGGGCGGCTCCTACGAGCAGTACGTC. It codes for CASSPRGGSYEQYV.

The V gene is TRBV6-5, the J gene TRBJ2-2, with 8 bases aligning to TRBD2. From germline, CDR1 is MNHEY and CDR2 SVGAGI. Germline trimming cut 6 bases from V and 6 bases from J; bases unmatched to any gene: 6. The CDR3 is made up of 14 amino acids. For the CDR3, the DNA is TGTGCCAGCAGCCACGGGGGGGAAGCCGGGGAGCTGTTTTTT. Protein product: CASSHGGEAGELFF.

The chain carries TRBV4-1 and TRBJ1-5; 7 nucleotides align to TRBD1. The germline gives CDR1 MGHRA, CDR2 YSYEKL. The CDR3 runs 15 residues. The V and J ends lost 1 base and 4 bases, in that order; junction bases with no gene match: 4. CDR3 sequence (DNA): TGCGCCAGCAGCCAAGCCGACAGGGAAAATCAGCCCCAGCATTTT. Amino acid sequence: CASSQADRENQPQHF.

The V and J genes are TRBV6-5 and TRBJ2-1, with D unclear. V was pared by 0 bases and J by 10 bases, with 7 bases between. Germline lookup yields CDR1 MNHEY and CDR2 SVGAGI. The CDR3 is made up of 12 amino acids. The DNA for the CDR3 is TGTGCCAGCAGTTACTCGGGTCGGGAGCAGTTCTTC. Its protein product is CASSYSGREQFF.

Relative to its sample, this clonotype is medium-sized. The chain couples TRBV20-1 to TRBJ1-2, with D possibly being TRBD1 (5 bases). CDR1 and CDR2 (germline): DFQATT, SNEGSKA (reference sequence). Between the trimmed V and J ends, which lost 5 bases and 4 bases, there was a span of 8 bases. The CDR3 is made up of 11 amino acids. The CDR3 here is CSADDSYGYTF. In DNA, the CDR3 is TGCAGTGCTGACGACAGCTATGGCTACACCTTC.

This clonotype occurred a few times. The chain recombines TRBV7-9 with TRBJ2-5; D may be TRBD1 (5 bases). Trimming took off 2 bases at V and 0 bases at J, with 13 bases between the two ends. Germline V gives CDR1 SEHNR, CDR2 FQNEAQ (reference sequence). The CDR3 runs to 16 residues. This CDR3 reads CASSLIGALYQETQYF. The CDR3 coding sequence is TGTGCCAGCAGCTTAATTGGGGCTTTGTACCAAGAGACCCAGTACTTC. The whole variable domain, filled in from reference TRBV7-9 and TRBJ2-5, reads DTGVSQNPRHKITKRGQNVTFRCDPISEHNRLYWYRQTLGQGPEFLTYFQNEAQLEKSRLLSDRFSAERPKGSFSTLEIQRTEQGDSAMYLCASSLIGALYQETQYFGPGTRLLVL.

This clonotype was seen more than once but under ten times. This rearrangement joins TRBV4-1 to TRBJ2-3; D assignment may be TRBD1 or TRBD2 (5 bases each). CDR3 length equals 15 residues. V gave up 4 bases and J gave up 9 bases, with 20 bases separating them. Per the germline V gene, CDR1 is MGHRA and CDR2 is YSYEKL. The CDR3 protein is CASSPGTRIPSTQYF. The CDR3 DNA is TGCGCCAGCAGCCCTGGGACCCGGATCCCGTCGACGCAGTATTTT.

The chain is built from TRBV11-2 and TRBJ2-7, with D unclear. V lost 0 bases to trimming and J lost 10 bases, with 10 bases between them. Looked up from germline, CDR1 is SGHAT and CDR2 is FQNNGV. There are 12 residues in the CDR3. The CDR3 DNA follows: TGTGCCAGCAGCTTAGATCTTGAGGCCCAGTACTTC. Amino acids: CASSLDLEAQYF. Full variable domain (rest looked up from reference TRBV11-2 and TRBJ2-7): EAGVAQSPRYKIIEKRQSVAFWCNPISGHATLYWYQQILGQGPKLLIQFQNNGVVDDSQLPKDRFSAERLKGVDSTLKIQPAKLEDSAVYLCASSLDLEAQYFGPGTRLTVT.

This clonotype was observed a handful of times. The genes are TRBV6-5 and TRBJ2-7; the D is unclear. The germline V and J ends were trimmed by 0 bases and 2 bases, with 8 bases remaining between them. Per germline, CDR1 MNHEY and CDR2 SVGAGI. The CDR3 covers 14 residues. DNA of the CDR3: TGTGCCAGCAGTTACTCTTCGGGCACCTACGAGCAGTACGTC. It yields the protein CASSYSSGTYEQYV.

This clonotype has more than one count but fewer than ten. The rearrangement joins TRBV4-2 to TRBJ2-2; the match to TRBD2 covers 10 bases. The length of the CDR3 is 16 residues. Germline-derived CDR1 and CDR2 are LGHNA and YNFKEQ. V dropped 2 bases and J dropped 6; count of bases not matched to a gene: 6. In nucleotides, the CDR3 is TGTGCCAGCAGCCAAAGTCCAGCGGGGGGGCCCGGGGAGCTGTTTTTT. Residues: CASSQSPAGGPGELFF.

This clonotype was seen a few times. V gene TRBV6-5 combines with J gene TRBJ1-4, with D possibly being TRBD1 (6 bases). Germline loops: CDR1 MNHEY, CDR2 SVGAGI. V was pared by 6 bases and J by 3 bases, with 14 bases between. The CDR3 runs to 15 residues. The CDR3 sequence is CASRPGQLSNEKLFF. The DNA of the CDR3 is TGTGCCAGCAGGCCTGGACAGCTCTCTAATGAAAAACTGTTTTTT.

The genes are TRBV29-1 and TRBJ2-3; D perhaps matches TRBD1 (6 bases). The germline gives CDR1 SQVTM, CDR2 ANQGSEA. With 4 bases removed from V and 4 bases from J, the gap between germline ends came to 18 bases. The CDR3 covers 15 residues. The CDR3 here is CSVGPLGAGADTQYF. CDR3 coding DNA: TGCAGCGTTGGGCCCCTGGGGGCAGGCGCAGATACGCAGTATTTT.

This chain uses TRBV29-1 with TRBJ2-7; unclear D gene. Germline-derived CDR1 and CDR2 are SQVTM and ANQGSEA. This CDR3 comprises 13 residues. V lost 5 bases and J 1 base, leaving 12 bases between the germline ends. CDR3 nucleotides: TGCAGCGTTCACCCTAAAGGATCCTACGAGCAGTACTTC. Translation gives CSVHPKGSYEQYF.

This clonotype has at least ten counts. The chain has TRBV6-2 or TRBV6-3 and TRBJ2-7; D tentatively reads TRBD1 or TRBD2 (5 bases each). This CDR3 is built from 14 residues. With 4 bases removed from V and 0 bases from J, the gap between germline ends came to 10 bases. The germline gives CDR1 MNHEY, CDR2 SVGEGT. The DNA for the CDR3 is TGTGCCAGCAGTTTCGGGACGAGCTCCTACGAGCAGTACTTC. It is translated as CASSFGTSSYEQYF.

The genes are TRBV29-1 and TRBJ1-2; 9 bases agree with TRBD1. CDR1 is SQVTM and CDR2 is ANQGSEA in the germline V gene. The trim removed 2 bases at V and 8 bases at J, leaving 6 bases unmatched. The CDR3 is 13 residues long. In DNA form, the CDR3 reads TGCAGCGTTGAACCTACAGGGGGCCAGGGCTACACCTTC. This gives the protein CSVEPTGGQGYTF.

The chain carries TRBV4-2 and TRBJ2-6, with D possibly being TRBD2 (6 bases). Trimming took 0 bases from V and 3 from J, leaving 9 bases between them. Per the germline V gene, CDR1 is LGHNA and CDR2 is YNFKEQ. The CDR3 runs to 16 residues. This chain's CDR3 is CASSQDMGGGANVLTF. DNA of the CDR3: TGTGCCAGCAGCCAAGATATGGGGGGTGGGGCCAACGTCCTGACTTTC.

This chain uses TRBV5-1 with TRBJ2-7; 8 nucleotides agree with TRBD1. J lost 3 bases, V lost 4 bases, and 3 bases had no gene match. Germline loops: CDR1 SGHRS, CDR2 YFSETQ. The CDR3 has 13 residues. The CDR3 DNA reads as TGCGCCAGCAGCCCAGACAGGGGCTACGAGCAGTACGTC. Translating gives CASSPDRGYEQYV.

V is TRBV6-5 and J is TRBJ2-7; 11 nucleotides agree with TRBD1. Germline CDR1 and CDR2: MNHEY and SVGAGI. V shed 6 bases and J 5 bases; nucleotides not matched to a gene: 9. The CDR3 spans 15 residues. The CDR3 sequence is CASSGQGASVDEQYV. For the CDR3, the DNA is TGTGCCAGCAGCGGACAGGGGGCCTCTGTGGACGAGCAGTACGTC.

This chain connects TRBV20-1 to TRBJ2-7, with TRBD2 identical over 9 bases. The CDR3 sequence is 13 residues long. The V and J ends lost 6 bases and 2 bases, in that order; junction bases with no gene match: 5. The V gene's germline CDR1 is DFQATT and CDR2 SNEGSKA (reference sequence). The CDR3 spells CSAAGTSPYEQYV. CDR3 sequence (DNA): TGCAGTGCGGCCGGGACTAGCCCCTACGAGCAGTACGTC.

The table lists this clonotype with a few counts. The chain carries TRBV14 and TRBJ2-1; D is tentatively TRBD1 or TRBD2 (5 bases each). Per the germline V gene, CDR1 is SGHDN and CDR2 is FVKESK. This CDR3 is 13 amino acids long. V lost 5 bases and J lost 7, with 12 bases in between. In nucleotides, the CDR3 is TGTGCCAGCAGCTTGGGGGTGTTAAATGAGCAGTTCTTC. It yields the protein CASSLGVLNEQFF.

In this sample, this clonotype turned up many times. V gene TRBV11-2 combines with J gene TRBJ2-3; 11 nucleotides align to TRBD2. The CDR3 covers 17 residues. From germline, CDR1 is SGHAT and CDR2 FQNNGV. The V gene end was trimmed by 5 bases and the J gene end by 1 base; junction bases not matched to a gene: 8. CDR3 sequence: CASSPGGLAVGTDTQYF. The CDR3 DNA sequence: TGTGCCAGCAGCCCGGGGGGACTAGCGGTCGGCACAGATACGCAGTATTTT. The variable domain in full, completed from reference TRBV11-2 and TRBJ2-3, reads EAGVAQSPRYKIIEKRQSVAFWCNPISGHATLYWYQQILGQGPKLLIQFQNNGVVDDSQLPKDRFSAERLKGVDSTLKIQPAKLEDSAVYLCASSPGGLAVGTDTQYFGPGTRLTVL.

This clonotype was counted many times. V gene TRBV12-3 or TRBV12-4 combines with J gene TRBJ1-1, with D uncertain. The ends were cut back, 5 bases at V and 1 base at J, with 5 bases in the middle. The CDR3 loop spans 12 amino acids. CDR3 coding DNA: TGTGCCAGCAGTCCAGAGAACACTGAAGCTTTCTTT. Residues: CASSPENTEAFF.

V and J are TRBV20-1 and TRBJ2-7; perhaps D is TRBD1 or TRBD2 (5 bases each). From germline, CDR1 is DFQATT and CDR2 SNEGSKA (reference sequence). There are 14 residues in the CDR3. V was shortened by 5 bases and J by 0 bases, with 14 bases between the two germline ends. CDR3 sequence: CSALGRVSSYEQYV. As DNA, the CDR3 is TGCAGTGCTCTGGGACGGGTAAGCTCCTACGAGCAGTACGTC.

The CDR3 spells CASSYPSGANVLTF. The CDR3, as DNA: TGTGCCAGCAGTTACCCCTCTGGGGCCAACGTCCTGACTTTC. This chain joins TRBV6-2 or TRBV6-3 and TRBJ2-6, with D unresolved. Trimming took off 2 bases at V and 0 bases at J, with 2 bases between the two ends. CDR3 size: 14 residues. The V gene's germline CDR1 is MNHEY and CDR2 SVGEGT.

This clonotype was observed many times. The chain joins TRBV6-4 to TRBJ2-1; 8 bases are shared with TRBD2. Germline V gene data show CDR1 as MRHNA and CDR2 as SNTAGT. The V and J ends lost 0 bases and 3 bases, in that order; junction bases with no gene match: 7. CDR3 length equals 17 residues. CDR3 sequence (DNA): TGTGCCAGCAGTGACTCAAGCGGGCGGGGGGACTACAATGAGCAGTTCTTC. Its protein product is CASSDSSGRGDYNEQFF.

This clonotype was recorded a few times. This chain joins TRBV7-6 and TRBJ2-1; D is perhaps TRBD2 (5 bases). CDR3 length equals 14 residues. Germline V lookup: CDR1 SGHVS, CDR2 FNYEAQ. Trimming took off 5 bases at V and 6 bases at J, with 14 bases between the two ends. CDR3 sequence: CASSLHPGTNEQFF. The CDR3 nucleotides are TGTGCCAGCAGCCTGCACCCGGGAACCAATGAGCAGTTCTTC.

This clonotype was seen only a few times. The CDR3 sequence is CASSLLQRGGVNEQFF. CDR3 DNA: TGCGCCAGCAGCTTGCTTCAGCGGGGGGGCGTGAATGAGCAGTTCTTC. The chain links TRBV5-1 to TRBJ2-1, with TRBD2 identical over 10 bases. The CDR3 is 16 residues long. Germline V lookup: CDR1 SGHRS, CDR2 YFSETQ. V shed 1 base, J shed 7 bases, and the junction held 8 bases outside the gene matches.

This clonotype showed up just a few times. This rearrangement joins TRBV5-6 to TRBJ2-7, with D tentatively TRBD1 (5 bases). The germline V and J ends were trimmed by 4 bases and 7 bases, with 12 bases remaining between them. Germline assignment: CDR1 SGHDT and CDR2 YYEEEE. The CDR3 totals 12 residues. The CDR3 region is CASSQGVREQYF. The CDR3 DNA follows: TGTGCCAGCAGCCAAGGGGTCCGTGAGCAGTACTTC. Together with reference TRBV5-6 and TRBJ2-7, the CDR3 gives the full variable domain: DAGVTQSPTHLIKTRGQQVTLRCSPKSGHDTVSWYQQALGQGPQFIFQYYEEEERQRGNFPDRFSGHQFPNYSSELNVNALLLGDSALYLCASSQGVREQYFGPGTRLTVT.

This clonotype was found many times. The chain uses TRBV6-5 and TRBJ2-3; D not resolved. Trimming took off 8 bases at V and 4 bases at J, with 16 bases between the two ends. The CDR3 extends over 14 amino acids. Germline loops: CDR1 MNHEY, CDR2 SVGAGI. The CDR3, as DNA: TGTGCCAGCGGCGGCGCAACCTCGGCAGATACGCAGTATTTT. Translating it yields CASGGATSADTQYF.

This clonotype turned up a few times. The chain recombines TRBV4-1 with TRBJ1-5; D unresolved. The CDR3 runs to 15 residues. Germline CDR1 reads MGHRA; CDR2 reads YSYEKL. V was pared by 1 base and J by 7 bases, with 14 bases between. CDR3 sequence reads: CASSQGSTVLQPQHF. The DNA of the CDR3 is TGCGCCAGCAGCCAAGGCTCGACTGTTTTACAGCCCCAGCATTTT.

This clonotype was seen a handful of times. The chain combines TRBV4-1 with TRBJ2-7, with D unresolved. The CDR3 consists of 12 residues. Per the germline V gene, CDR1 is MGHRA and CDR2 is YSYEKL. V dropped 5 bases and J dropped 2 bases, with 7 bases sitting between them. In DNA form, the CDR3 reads TGCGCCAGCAGCACCGGTACCTACGAGCAGTACTTC. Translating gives CASSTGTYEQYF.